These 24 T cell receptor beta chains originate from one sample sequenced in a study of cytomegalovirus exposure and HLA in healthy donors. In the PCR, 60 Vbeta and 13 Jbeta primers were used. Clones were sequenced by immunoSEQ multiplex PCR, and TCRdb holds only the in-frame ones, with some missing. The sample has roughly 97,000 clones, around 9.6% seen once. Sequenced input: PBMCs. These receptors originate from a man in his forties or fifties in good health and CMV-seropositive.

This rearrangement joins TRBV5-6 to TRBJ1-1; D is ambiguous. V was trimmed by 0 bases and J by 4 bases, leaving 16 bases between them. Germline assignment: CDR1 SGHDT and CDR2 YYEEEE. The CDR3 length is 16 residues. CDR3 region: CASSLVVGGGFTEAFF. The CDR3, as DNA: TGTGCCAGCAGCTTGGTTGTTGGCGGTGGATTCACTGAAGCTTTCTTT.

The table lists this clone with a few counts. This chain joins TRBV27 and TRBJ1-5; 10 bases are a match to TRBD1. J gave up 4 bases and V 4 bases, and 4 bases lay outside the gene matches. Germline CDR1 and CDR2: MNHEY and SMNVEV (reference sequence). The CDR3 sequence is 15 residues long. CDR3: CASSSRQGANQPQHF. The CDR3, as DNA: TGTGCCAGCAGTTCTCGACAGGGGGCGAATCAGCCCCAGCATTTT.

This clone has a handful of counts. The chain links TRBV5-4 to TRBJ2-7; 9 positions agree with TRBD1. CDR1 is SGHNT and CDR2 is YYREEE in the germline V gene (reference sequence). V lost 3 bases to trimming and J lost 3 bases; unmatched junction nucleotides: 10. The CDR3 is 16 amino acids. The CDR3 bases are TGTGCCAGCAGCTGGAAGGGCCGGGACAGGGTCTACGAGCAGTACTTC. Translation gives CASSWKGRDRVYEQYF. The full variable domain, its missing parts supplied by reference TRBV5-4 and TRBJ2-7, is ETGVTQSPTHLIKTRGQQVTLRCSSQSGHNTVSWYQQALGQGPQFIFQYYREEENGRGNFPPRFSGLQFPNYSSELNVNALELDDSALYLCASSWKGRDRVYEQYFGPGTRLTVT.

The genes are TRBV28 and TRBJ1-1; D may be TRBD1 (6 bases). CDR3 length equals 15 residues. Trimming took off 6 bases at V and 1 base at J, with 15 bases between the two ends. Germline CDR1 reads MDHEN; CDR2 reads SYDVKM. The DNA of the CDR3 is TGTGCCAGCAGAGGATGGACAGCCCAGAACACTGAAGCTTTCTTT. This encodes CASRGWTAQNTEAFF.

This clone has a handful of counts. V and J are TRBV6-1 and TRBJ1-1; possibly TRBD1 for D (5 bases). Trimming pared 8 bases from V and 6 bases from J, leaving 16 bases between. The germline V gene has CDR1 MNHNS and CDR2 SASEGT. The CDR3 consists of 13 residues. The DNA of the CDR3 is TGTGCCAGCCTTAATAGGGGTGGAGCTGAAGCTTTCTTT. It encodes CASLNRGGAEAFF.

This clone has only a few counts. The chain recombines TRBV9 with TRBJ2-2; the D gene is possibly TRBD1 (6 bases). This CDR3 comprises 15 residues. Deletions cut 1 base from V and 4 bases from J, with 11 bases between. CDR1 is SGDLS and CDR2 is YYNGEE in the germline V gene. CDR3 sequence reads: CASSVRQGSTGELFF. CDR3 DNA: TGTGCCAGCAGCGTAAGGCAGGGGAGCACCGGGGAGCTGTTTTTT.

This clone was seen only a few times. The V gene is TRBV7-6, the J gene TRBJ2-7; the D gene is possibly TRBD2 (6 bases). Trimming took 1 base from V and 5 from J, leaving 18 bases between them. Germline loops: CDR1 SGHVS, CDR2 FNYEAQ. This CDR3 has 16 amino acids. The CDR3: CASSLGEGLPGNEQYF. DNA for the CDR3: TGTGCCAGCAGCTTAGGTGAGGGACTCCCAGGGAACGAGCAGTACTTC.

The chain employs TRBV6-1 and TRBJ1-3; no definite D call. CDR3 length equals 13 residues. CDR1 and CDR2 (germline): MNHNS, SASEGT. V lost 8 bases and J lost 2, with 10 bases in between. CDR3 protein: CASSEGTGNTIYF. The DNA of the CDR3 is TGTGCCAGCTCGGAGGGCACTGGAAACACCATATATTTT.

This clone was detected ten times or more. The chain has TRBV28 and TRBJ2-1, with 9 positions matching TRBD2. V shed 3 bases, J shed 4 bases, and the junction held 1 base outside the gene matches. Germline loops: CDR1 MDHEN, CDR2 SYDVKM. CDR3 length: 14 amino acids. Here the CDR3 reads CASSFSGRYNEQFF. The CDR3 nucleotides are TGTGCCAGCAGTTTCAGCGGGAGGTACAATGAGCAGTTCTTC.

The gene calls are TRBV18 and TRBJ2-7; TRBD1 matches at 9 bases. Germline CDR1 reads KGHSH; CDR2 reads LQKENI. With V trimmed by 3 bases and J by 3 bases, 6 bases remained unmatched. The length of the CDR3 is 15 residues. CDR3 nucleotide sequence: TGTGCCAGCTCACCGGGGGACAGGGAAGACTACGAGCAGTACTTC. This sequence encodes CASSPGDREDYEQYF.

This clone was observed many times. The chain employs TRBV2 and TRBJ2-7, with D possibly matching TRBD2 (7 bases). This CDR3 is built from 15 residues. Per the germline V gene, CDR1 is SNHLY and CDR2 is FYNNEI. Trimming removed 0 bases from V and 6 bases from J, with 15 bases in between. The CDR3 coding sequence is TGTGCCAGCAGTGAAGCAGGGGGGGTCCCCTCCGAGCAGTACTTC. This gives the protein CASSEAGGVPSEQYF.

This clone was detected a few times. The chain links TRBV5-1 to TRBJ2-2, with TRBD2 matching over 8 bases. Germline CDR1 and CDR2: SGHRS and YFSETQ. The CDR3 spans 15 residues. V lost 4 bases and J lost 4; bases outside the gene matches: 6. DNA of the CDR3: TGCGCCAGCAGCGCCGGGACTAGTGGCACCGGGGAGCTGTTTTTT. This sequence encodes CASSAGTSGTGELFF. The whole variable domain, filled in from reference TRBV5-1 and TRBJ2-2, reads KAGVTQTPRYLIKTRGQQVTLSCSPISGHRSVSWYQQTPGQGLQFLFEYFSETQRNKGNFPGRFSGRQFSNSRSEMNVSTLELGDSALYLCASSAGTSGTGELFFGEGSRLTVL.

This chain connects TRBV5-1 to TRBJ1-1, with TRBD1 matching over 8 bases. Germline-derived CDR1 and CDR2 are SGHRS and YFSETQ. This CDR3 has 16 amino acids. J was trimmed by 1 base and V by 0 bases; bases with no gene match: 5. The CDR3 region is CASSLGDRGTNTEAFF. CDR3 bases: TGCGCCAGCAGCTTGGGAGACAGGGGAACGAACACTGAAGCTTTCTTT.

This chain uses TRBV28 with TRBJ1-5; tentatively, D is TRBD1 (6 bases). Germline assignment: CDR1 MDHEN and CDR2 SYDVKM. The ends were cut back, 5 bases at V and 6 bases at J, with 14 bases in the middle. The CDR3 covers 14 residues. CDR3 bases: TGTGCCAGCAGTAGGACAGCGGTTGGTCAGCCCCAGCATTTT. As protein: CASSRTAVGQPQHF. The entire variable domain, with the rest obtained from reference TRBV28 and TRBJ1-5, is as follows: DVKVTQSSRYLVKRTGEKVFLECVQDMDHENMFWYRQDPGLGLRLIYFSYDVKMKEKGDIPEGYSVSREKKERFSLILESASTNQTSMYLCASSRTAVGQPQHFGDGTRLSIL.

The chain links TRBV10-1 to TRBJ2-3; D may be TRBD2 (7 bases). The CDR3 runs 15 residues. Trimming pared 0 bases from V and 4 bases from J, leaving 11 bases between. The germline V gene has CDR1 WNHNN and CDR2 SYGVQD (reference sequence). CDR3 sequence reads: CASSESKGGADTQYF. The CDR3 region has the DNA TGCGCCAGCAGTGAGTCGAAAGGGGGGGCAGATACGCAGTATTTT.

This clone was seen more than once but under ten times. The genes are TRBV30 and TRBJ2-5, with TRBD1 as a possible D gene (6 bases). V dropped 7 bases and J dropped 5 bases, with 17 bases sitting between them. The CDR3 spans 13 residues. From germline, CDR1 is GTSNPN and CDR2 SVGIG (reference sequence). The CDR3 is CASLDSSWETQYF. As DNA, the CDR3 is TGTGCCTCGCTGGACAGTTCGTGGGAGACCCAGTACTTC.

This clone was detected many times. This sequence joins TRBV2 and TRBJ2-5, with 15 bases matching TRBD2. The CDR3 totals 16 residues. Per germline, CDR1 SNHLY and CDR2 FYNNEI. V was clipped by 7 bases and J by 6 bases; unmatched bases: 9. The CDR3 DNA is TGTGCCAGCACCGGAGGAGGGACTAGCGGGAGGAAGACCCAGTACTTC. Translating it yields CASTGGGTSGRKTQYF.

This clone appeared a few times. The rearrangement uses TRBV19 and TRBJ2-2, with D possibly matching TRBD2 (5 bases). The CDR3 is 14 amino acids. The germline CDR1 and CDR2 sequences are LNHDA and SQIVND (reference sequence). Between the trimmed V and J ends, which lost 5 bases and 2 bases, there was a span of 9 bases. This CDR3 is CASSQRSNTGELFF. In nucleotides, the CDR3 is TGTGCCAGTAGTCAGCGGTCTAACACCGGGGAGCTGTTTTTT.

The chain uses TRBV7-2 and TRBJ1-6; the D is unclear. Germline V CDR1 and CDR2: SGHTA, FQGNSA. The CDR3 is 15 amino acids. V was pared by 1 base and J by 0 bases, with 4 bases between. CDR3 residues: CASSLGSSYNSPLHF. CDR3 bases: TGTGCCAGCAGCTTAGGTAGCTCCTATAATTCACCCCTCCACTTT.

V is TRBV12-2 and J is TRBJ1-6; TRBD1, as called in the table, went unchecked against the DNA. TRBV12-2 has pseudogene status. The CDR3 sequence is 15 residues long. The CDR3 nucleotides are TGTGCAAGTCGCTTAGCGTACAGGGTGGCTTCACCCCTCCACTTT. Translated: CASRLAYRVASPLHF.

In its sample, this clone was seen a few times. The chain uses TRBV18 and TRBJ1-2, with 9 bases fitting TRBD1. The V gene's germline CDR1 is KGHSH and CDR2 LQKENI. CDR3 length equals 15 residues. V lost 2 bases to trimming and J lost 6 bases; unmatched junction nucleotides: 7. The CDR3 region has the DNA TGTGCCAGCTCACCAGGGACAGGGAATTTTCATGGCTACACCTTC. This gives the protein CASSPGTGNFHGYTF.

V is TRBV10-2 and J is TRBJ2-2, with TRBD1 identical over 11 bases. Germline V CDR1 and CDR2: WSHSY, SAAADI. V lost 6 bases and J lost 2; bases outside the gene matches: 8. This CDR3 is 17 amino acids long. The CDR3 nucleotides are TGCGCCAGCAGGGCTACGGGGACAGGGGGTAACACCGGGGAGCTGTTTTTT. Translating gives CASRATGTGGNTGELFF.

The chain combines TRBV15 with TRBJ2-5, with TRBD2 matching over 7 bases. CDR3 length equals 15 residues. V lost 4 bases and J lost 0; bases outside the gene matches: 5. CDR1 is LNHNV, CDR2 YYDKDF, per germline (reference sequence). This CDR3 reads CATSKSGTYQETQYF. CDR3 bases: TGTGCCACCAGCAAGAGCGGGACCTACCAAGAGACCCAGTACTTC. Full variable domain (rest looked up from reference TRBV15 and TRBJ2-5): DAMVIQNPRYQVTQFGKPVTLSCSQTLNHNVMYWYQQKSSQAPKLLFHYYDKDFNNEADTPDNFQSRRPNTSFCFLDIRSPGLGDTAMYLCATSKSGTYQETQYFGPGTRLLVL.

This clone was counted between two and nine times. The CDR3 nucleotides read TGTGCCAGCAGTTTGCCAGGCCACACAGATACGCAGTATTTT. Translating it yields CASSLPGHTDTQYF. This chain connects TRBV28 to TRBJ2-3; D call uncertain. Germline-derived CDR1 and CDR2 are MDHEN and SYDVKM. The CDR3 covers 14 residues. V lost 3 bases, J lost 2 bases, and 9 bases lay in between.